This TCR beta chain was profiled in a study of T cell repertoires in cytomegalovirus infection. Across the whole study: Public signatures in TCR beta pointed to CMV infection and matching HLA type.

This clonotype came up a few times. Its matching antigen is unknown. Findings of the study overall: Based on cumulative public TCR beta family frequency, carriers of CMV plus the relevant HLA were identified. Dominant in the ex vivo response were TCR beta clonotypes restricted by HLA-C and specific for CMV.

TCRdb ran MiXCR on the reads and lists one entry per CDR3 protein. The data hold fewer than 700,000 distinct CDR3 sequences, with more than 20% observed a single time. The V and J ends lost 5 bases and 3 bases respectively, with 20 bases between them. CDR1 is SGHAT, CDR2 FQDESV, per germline (reference sequence). The CDR3 is 16 amino acids. This rearrangement joins TRBV11-1 to TRBJ2-7; D remains ambiguous. The TCR originated in a human donor in good health (CMV status not recorded). Some clones in this sample may be carry-over from other donors' samples. Material: CD8+ T cells from PBMCs. CDR3 DNA: TGTGCCAGCAGCCCTAACGCACGCCCTACAGACTACGAGCAGTACGTC. The encoded protein is CASSPNARPTDYEQYV.